This T cell receptor (beta chain) emerged from a study of blood T cell repertoires in COVID-19. In the study overall: There were acute and convalescent COVID-19 samples, and they came from the United States, Italy and Spain.

Germline CDR1 is SGHAT and CDR2 is FQNNGV. This CDR3 spans 16 amino acids. Between the trimmed V and J ends, which lost 1 base and 0 bases, there was a span of 13 bases. Authors' processing steps: Using reference gene primer amplification, nucleated cell counts were estimated. The repertoire was sequenced with immunoSEQ multiplex PCR; TCRdb's copy has only in-frame clones and lacks some. The DNA gave D and trimming, while V, J and clone size come from that table. The data show tens of thousands of clones, 65% to 80% seen once. Recruited during active infection, patients (from Seattle) were subsequently followed longitudinally.

Sequencing input: peripheral blood. The chain recombines TRBV11-2 with TRBJ2-7, with D tentatively TRBD1 (6 bases). The sequence was collected from a man aged 45 to 65 with COVID-19, enrolled during active disease. CDR3 sequence: CASSLGPRGHSYEQYF. CDR3 DNA sequence: TGTGCCAGCAGCTTAGGTCCCAGGGGCCACTCCTACGAGCAGTACTTC.